A selection of T cell receptor beta chains follows, all from one sample in a study of radiotherapy plus CTLA-4 blockade in lung cancer. Method: immunoSEQ multiplex PCR; TCRdb's copy keeps in-frame clones and lacks some. The sample includes tens of thousands of clones, about 88% of them seen just once. The material was peripheral blood, obtained from a patient treated with radiotherapy plus ipilimumab. The receptors shown here come from a human donor with non-small cell lung cancer who had stable disease on radiotherapy plus ipilimumab. Both conserved end residues are part of each CDR3. The order of the fields is J gene, clone size, D gene, V gene, CDR3 protein, CDR3 DNA. D genes are given only for firm matches. Expanded clones are given a class, and other clones once, few, many or no size at all.

J: TRBJ1-1
size: -
D: -
V: TRBV27
CDR3: CASSLGGGTNTEAFF
DNA: TGTGCCAGCAGTTTAGGGGGGGGAACAAACACTGAAGCTTTCTTT

J: TRBJ1-1
size: -
D: -
V: TRBV19
CDR3: CASSIQGPGNTEAFF
DNA: TGTGCCAGTAGTATTCAGGGCCCCGGGAACACTGAAGCTTTCTTT

J: TRBJ2-3
size: -
D: -
V: TRBV19
CDR3: CASSNPFKGRMGVTQYF
DNA: TGTGCCAGTAGTAACCCCTTTAAGGGCCGTATGGGGGTGACGCAGTATTTT

J: TRBJ1-1
size: -
D: TRBD1
V: TRBV6-6
CDR3: CASSLTGRGNTEAFF
DNA: TGTGCCAGCAGCTTGACAGGGAGGGGGAACACTGAAGCTTTCTTT

J: TRBJ1-1
size: -
D: -
V: TRBV10-3
CDR3: CAISAGQTGNTEAFF
DNA: TGTGCCATCAGTGCGGGTCAGACAGGGAACACTGAAGCTTTCTTT

J: TRBJ2-1
size: few
D: TRBD2
V: TRBV14
CDR3: CASSQEGLAGGVSYNEQFF
DNA: TGTGCCAGCAGCCAAGAAGGGCTAGCGGGGGGGGTGTCCTACAATGAGCAGTTCTTC

J: TRBJ1-1
size: -
D: -
V: TRBV10-1
CDR3: CASSGRVGTEAFF
DNA: TGCGCCAGCAGTGGCAGGGTAGGAACTGAAGCTTTCTTT

J: TRBJ1-4
size: -
D: -
V: TRBV4-1
CDR3: CASSQGGLNEKLFF
DNA: TGCGCCAGCAGCCAGGGGGGGCTTAATGAAAAACTGTTTTTT

J: TRBJ1-5
size: -
D: -
V: TRBV28
CDR3: CASSYAGILISPQHF
DNA: TGTGCCAGCAGTTACGCAGGGATCCTAATCAGCCCCCAGCATTTT

J: TRBJ2-1
size: -
D: -
V: TRBV6-6
CDR3: CASRRYKNSYNEQFF
DNA: TGTGCCAGCCGCCGGTACAAGAACTCCTACAATGAGCAGTTCTTC

J: TRBJ1-4
size: few
D: -
V: TRBV18
CDR3: CASSPRRGYEKLFF
DNA: TGTGCCAGCTCACCGAGGAGGGGATATGAAAAACTGTTTTTT

J: TRBJ2-1
size: -
D: -
V: TRBV28
CDR3: CASSQGTVRADEQFF
DNA: TGTGCCAGCAGTCAAGGGACGGTAAGGGCGGATGAGCAGTTCTTC

J: TRBJ2-7
size: once
D: TRBD2
V: TRBV5-1
CDR3: CASSLAGGGRGKHEQYF
DNA: TGCGCCAGCAGCTTGGCGGGCGGGGGGCGAGGGAAACACGAGCAGTACTTC

J: TRBJ2-3
size: -
D: -
V: TRBV19
CDR3: CASSMGTGDTQYF
DNA: TGTGCCAGTAGTATGGGAACGGGAGATACGCAGTATTTT

J: TRBJ1-5
size: -
D: -
V: TRBV5-1
CDR3: CASSLVAGPGQPQHF
DNA: TGCGCCAGCAGCTTGGTGGCAGGGCCCGGGCAGCCCCAGCATTTT

J: TRBJ1-6
size: -
D: -
V: TRBV2
CDR3: CASSDQAGTPNSPLHF
DNA: TGTGCCAGCAGTGACCAAGCCGGGACACCGAATTCACCCCTCCACTTT

J: TRBJ2-5
size: once
D: -
V: TRBV9
CDR3: CASSALGLPQETQYF
DNA: TGTGCCAGCAGTGCCCTGGGACTCCCCCAAGAGACCCAGTACTTC

J: TRBJ2-3
size: -
D: -
V: TRBV5-4
CDR3: CASSLAVTAGLSTDTQYF
DNA: TGTGCCAGCAGCTTGGCCGTGACGGCGGGGCTCAGCACAGATACGCAGTATTTT

J: TRBJ1-1
size: once
D: -
V: TRBV5-1
CDR3: CASSPVRGQGTEAFF
DNA: TGCGCCAGCAGCCCGGTGCGGGGGCAGGGCACTGAAGCTTTCTTT

J: TRBJ1-5
size: few
D: -
V: TRBV7-9
CDR3: CASSSTGNQPQHF
DNA: TGTGCCAGCAGCTCCACGGGCAATCAGCCCCAGCATTTT

J: TRBJ1-2
size: -
D: -
V: TRBV6-8
CDR3: CASSENRERGGYTF
DNA: TGTGCCAGCAGTGAAAACAGGGAAAGGGGGGGCTACACCTTC

J: TRBJ2-7
size: -
D: -
V: TRBV7-2
CDR3: CASSLSSSNNYEQYF
DNA: TGTGCCAGCAGCTTGAGCTCCTCGAATAACTACGAGCAGTACTTC

J: TRBJ1-6
size: -
D: -
V: TRBV28
CDR3: CASSFGFPESSYNSPLHF
DNA: TGTGCCAGCAGTTTTGGGTTCCCGGAAAGCTCCTATAATTCACCCCTCCACTTT

J: TRBJ1-1
size: -
D: -
V: TRBV7-9
CDR3: CASSSYRTGEAFF
DNA: TGTGCCAGCAGCTCCTATCGGACGGGCGAAGCTTTCTTT

J: TRBJ1-6
size: -
D: -
V: TRBV27
CDR3: CASSFRPVWGEDSPLHF
DNA: TGTGCCAGCAGTTTCCGCCCGGTATGGGGGGAGGATTCACCCCTCCACTTT

J: TRBJ2-1
size: -
D: TRBD2
V: TRBV7-3
CDR3: CASKREGTSYNEQFF
DNA: TGTGCCAGCAAGCGGGAGGGAACCTCCTACAATGAGCAGTTCTTC

J: TRBJ1-3
size: -
D: -
V: TRBV6-1
CDR3: CASSEQSSSGNTIYF
DNA: TGTGCCAGCAGTGAACAGTCGAGCTCTGGAAACACCATATATTTT